A selection of T cell receptor beta chains follows, all from one sample in a study of cytomegalovirus exposure and HLA in healthy donors. Sequencing was performed with immunoSEQ multiplex PCR; in TCRdb, only in-frame clones are kept and a portion is missing. The sample includes a few hundred thousand clones, about nine tenths seen only once; the top ten take roughly 1.6%. The sequencing input was PBMCs. The receptors originated from a girl aged 2-15 years in good health and CMV-seronegative. CDR3s include the opening cysteine and the closing phenylalanine or tryptophan. A D gene is named only where the DNA matches it firmly. Only part of the rows carry a size: once, few, many, or a class if the clone is expanded.

.	TRBD1	TRBV5-6	TRBJ2-2	TGTGCCAGCAGCTCTTGGACAGGATCCACCGGGGAGCTGTTTTTT	CASSSWTGSTGELFF
.	.	TRBV25-1	TRBJ1-5	TGTGCCAGCAGTGAGGGAGACCGCCAGCCCCAGCATTTT	CASSEGDRQPQHF
.	.	TRBV7-2	TRBJ2-7	TGTGCCAGCAGCTTGGGGCCCGAGCAGTACTTC	CASSLGPEQYF
.	TRBD1	TRBV5-3	TRBJ2-7	TGTGCCAGAAGGGACCGAAGGGGGCGGACCTCCTACGAGCAGTACTTC	CARRDRRGRTSYEQYF
.	.	TRBV27	TRBJ1-4	TGTGCCAGCAGTATTAGGGGATTACCTAATGAAAAACTGTTTTTT	CASSIRGLPNEKLFF
once	.	TRBV20-1	TRBJ1-4	TGCAGTGCCCTCGATGAAAAACTGTTTTTT	CSALDEKLFF
.	TRBD1	TRBV7-2	TRBJ2-7	TGTGCCAGCAGCTTAATAGGGGGCCAGTACGAGCAGTACTTC	CASSLIGGQYEQYF
.	.	TRBV6-1	TRBJ2-2	TGTGCCAGCAGTGAAACGGTCCGCGCTGGGGAGCTGTTTTTT	CASSETVRAGELFF
once	.	TRBV6-4	TRBJ2-7	TGTGCTAGCAGTGCATCGGCTGGGACTTCATCCTACGAGCAGTACTTC	CASSASAGTSSYEQYF
.	.	TRBV27	TRBJ1-6	TGTGCCAGCAGTTCGGACTCATCCCCCTATAATTCACCCCTCCACTTT	CASSSDSSPYNSPLHF
once	.	TRBV19	TRBJ1-6	TGTGCCAGTAGTACGGGACAAAACTCCTATAATTCACCCCTCCACTTT	CASSTGQNSYNSPLHF
.	.	TRBV10-3	TRBJ2-1	TGTGCCATCAGTGAGGTCGCGAGTGAGCAGTTCTTC	CAISEVASEQFF
.	TRBD1	TRBV30	TRBJ1-5	TGTGCCTGGAGTGTACAGGGGGATCATCAGCCCCAGCATTTT	CAWSVQGDHQPQHF
.	TRBD1	TRBV6-1	TRBJ2-7	TGTGCCAGCAGTGAGTGGGGACAGCGAGCCTACGAGCAGTACTTC	CASSEWGQRAYEQYF
.	TRBD1	TRBV13	TRBJ2-1	TGTGCCAGCAAAGGACAGGCTAGGCCTTTTGGTGAGCAGTTCTTC	CASKGQARPFGEQFF
.	TRBD1	TRBV5-1	TRBJ1-3	TGCGCCAGCAGCCTAGGGACAGATTCTGGAAACACCATATATTTT	CASSLGTDSGNTIYF
.	.	TRBV6-1	TRBJ1-3	TGTGCCAGCAGTCAAGCAGCCGGTGCCAACACCATATATTTT	CASSQAAGANTIYF
.	.	TRBV27	TRBJ2-1	TGTGCCAGCAGTTCCGGGGACTTCCACTCTTACGATGAGCAGTTCTTC	CASSSGDFHSYDEQFF
.	TRBD1	TRBV7-9	TRBJ2-7	TGTGCCAGCAGCCATGACAGGGGGCACGAGCAGTACTTC	CASSHDRGHEQYF
.	.	TRBV18	TRBJ1-1	TGTGCCAGCTCACCACGGAGCATGAACACTGAAGCTTTCTTT	CASSPRSMNTEAFF
.	.	TRBV6-5	TRBJ1-2	TGTGCCAGCAGTAACATCGAAGGGAGCTATGGCTACACCTTC	CASSNIEGSYGYTF
once	TRBD1	TRBV28	TRBJ1-2	TGTGCCAGCAGTGGAGGGACAGGGAGTTTTAACTATGGCTACACCTTC	CASSGGTGSFNYGYTF
.	.	TRBV5-5	TRBJ1-5	TGTGCCAGCAGCTTCACGGGTTATAGCAATCAGCCCCAGCATTTT	CASSFTGYSNQPQHF
.	TRBD2	TRBV6-1	TRBJ2-3	TGTGCCAGCAACGCGGGGGGCACAGATACGCAGTATTTT	CASNAGGTDTQYF
once	TRBD2	TRBV9	TRBJ2-2	TGTGCCAGCAGCGTAGGAAGGCGGGGGGGAAGGAACACCGGGGAGCTGTTTTTT	CASSVGRRGGRNTGELFF
.	.	TRBV28	TRBJ2-7	TGTGCCAGCAGTTTGCTTGCAGCGAGATTCTACGAGCAGTACTTC	CASSLLAARFYEQYF
.	TRBD1	TRBV19	TRBJ2-7	TGTGCCAGTAGTATAGCCGGAGGACAGGTGCCCTACGAGCAGTACTTC	CASSIAGGQVPYEQYF
.	.	TRBV27	TRBJ1-4	TGTGCCAGCAGCCTAGCCCCTTTGGCTAATGAAAAACTGTTTTTT	CASSLAPLANEKLFF
.	.	TRBV14	TRBJ1-2	TGTGCCAGCAGCCCAGGACAGCCAAACTATGGCTACACCTTC	CASSPGQPNYGYTF
.	.	TRBV6-5	TRBJ2-2	TGTGCCAGCAGCCCTAGACAGGCCGACACCGGGGAGCTGTTTTTT	CASSPRQADTGELFF
.	.	TRBV5-6	TRBJ1-2	TGTGCCAGCACCCCCGGTAACAGCCTCTATGGCTACACCTTC	CASTPGNSLYGYTF
once	TRBD2	TRBV4-1	TRBJ2-1	TGCGCCAGCAGCCACCCGGGACTAGCGGCTGAGCAGTTCTTC	CASSHPGLAAEQFF
once	TRBD2	TRBV13	TRBJ2-4	TGTGCCAGCAGCTTAGCCCTAGCGGGCATTCAGTACTTC	CASSLALAGIQYF
.	.	TRBV10-2	TRBJ1-5	TGCGCCAGCAGTGAGGGAAGGAGCCAGCCCCAGCATTTT	CASSEGRSQPQHF
once	.	TRBV27	TRBJ2-7	TGTGCCAGCAGCCAGGGGGGCTTCTACGAGCAGTACTTC	CASSQGGFYEQYF
.	.	TRBV7-9	TRBJ1-6	TGTGCCAGCGGGGAGGGTCGTCAATCCTATAATTCACCCCTCCACTTT	CASGEGRQSYNSPLHF